Below are 29 T cell receptor beta chains sequenced from a single sample in a study of response to subunit inactivated influenza vaccine. A single record per CDR3 protein comes from TCRdb applying MiXCR to the RT-PCR reads. The table includes around 650,000 distinct CDR3 sequences, about 15% detected once. The starting material was PBMCs from blood, obtained 11 to 12 days after vaccination. These TCRs come from a man aged 50 to 59 who received an inactivated influenza vaccine.

The rearrangement links TRBV2 to TRBJ2-5; 8 nucleotides match TRBD1. Germline V CDR1 and CDR2: SNHLY, FYNNEI. This CDR3 region has 14 residues. V shed 7 bases, J shed 5 bases, and the junction held 9 bases outside the gene matches. CDR3 region: CASILQGAMETQYF. In nucleotides, the CDR3 is TGTGCCAGCATACTGCAGGGGGCTATGGAGACCCAGTACTTC.

This clonotype was recorded a few times. The chain combines TRBV29-1 with TRBJ2-1; tentative D call: TRBD2 (7 bases). The CDR3 spans 15 residues. The V end lost 6 bases, the J end lost 0 bases, and 15 bases lay between the germline ends. Germline lookup yields CDR1 SQVTM and CDR2 ANQGSEA. In DNA form, the CDR3 reads TGCAGCGTGGGGGGGGCGAACTCCTCCTACAATGAGCAGTTCTTC. This encodes CSVGGANSSYNEQFF.

The chain recombines TRBV5-1 with TRBJ2-3; 12 bases match TRBD2. The CDR3 runs to 17 residues. Germline V gives CDR1 SGHRS, CDR2 YFSETQ. J lost 3 bases, V lost 4 bases, and 9 bases had no gene match. The chain's CDR3 is CASSHGLTSGGTDTQYF. CDR3 coding DNA: TGCGCCAGCAGCCACGGTCTGACTAGCGGGGGTACAGATACGCAGTATTTT.

There are many counts of this clonotype. The genes are TRBV20-1 and TRBJ2-3; 8 nucleotides align to TRBD2. The J segment lost 6 bases and the V segment lost 6 bases, leaving 14 bases of the junction unmatched. Germline CDR1 reads DFQATT; CDR2 reads SNEGSKA (reference sequence). The CDR3 runs 15 residues. The CDR3 here is CSARGGDTLQDTQYF. The CDR3 bases are TGCAGTGCCCGGGGGGGGGATACCCTCCAGGATACGCAGTATTTT.

Comment on this clonotype: A read error may be the cause here, since a much bigger clone is one base away. The rearrangement joins TRBV12-3 or TRBV12-4 to TRBJ1-6; 7 nucleotides line up with TRBD1. CDR3 size: 14 residues. CDR3 coding DNA: TGTGCCAGCAGTCAGGGACAGCGGAATTCACCCCTCCTCTTT. Protein product: CASSQGQRNSPLLF.

V and J are TRBV5-1 and TRBJ1-1; D may be TRBD1 (5 bases). The CDR3 is 15 residues long. V lost 7 bases, J lost 1 base, and 17 bases lay in between. Germline-derived CDR1 and CDR2 are SGHRS and YFSETQ. CDR3 sequence reads: CASSGPGTKNTEAFF. CDR3 bases: TGCGCCAGCTCGGGTCCCGGGACCAAGAACACTGAAGCTTTCTTT.

V and J are TRBV5-1 and TRBJ2-7; no clear D gene. This CDR3 is built from 13 residues. Germline CDR1 and CDR2: SGHRS and YFSETQ. V was trimmed by 0 bases and J by 4 bases, leaving 8 bases between them. The CDR3 nucleotides are TGCGCCAGCAGCTTGGAGACGAAGTACGAGCAGTACTTC. It is translated as CASSLETKYEQYF. The variable domain in full, completed from reference TRBV5-1 and TRBJ2-7, reads KAGVTQTPRYLIKTRGQQVTLSCSPISGHRSVSWYQQTPGQGLQFLFEYFSETQRNKGNFPGRFSGRQFSNSRSEMNVSTLELGDSALYLCASSLETKYEQYFGPGTRLTVT.

This clonotype was observed a handful of times. The chain joins TRBV7-9 to TRBJ2-1; TRBD2 is a possible D gene (5 bases). V was trimmed by 7 bases and J by 12 bases, leaving 16 bases between them. The V gene's germline CDR1 is SEHNR and CDR2 FQNEAQ (reference sequence). This CDR3 is built from 12 residues. The CDR3 reads CASTTEETRQFF. The CDR3 DNA follows: TGTGCCAGCACCACGGAGGAGACCAGGCAGTTCTTC.

V and J are TRBV4-2 and TRBJ2-4; a possible D gene is TRBD1 (6 bases). This CDR3 spans 17 amino acids. The V end lost 0 bases, the J end lost 3 bases, and 15 bases lay between the germline ends. Germline V lookup: CDR1 LGHNA, CDR2 YNFKEQ. The CDR3: CASSQELGATDKNIQYF. Here the CDR3 DNA reads TGTGCCAGCAGCCAAGAGTTGGGGGCCACCGACAAAAACATTCAGTACTTC.

This clonotype was recorded at least ten times. This chain links TRBV7-2 with TRBJ1-2; 9 nucleotides align to TRBD1. The V gene's germline CDR1 is SGHTA and CDR2 FQGNSA. The V segment lost 0 bases and the J segment 5 bases; nucleotides outside the gene matches: 4. This CDR3 has 15 residues. The CDR3: CASSLAGTGSYGYTF. The CDR3 region has the DNA TGTGCCAGCAGCTTAGCCGGGACAGGGTCGTATGGCTACACCTTC.

This clonotype was counted at least ten times. The chain has TRBV29-1 and TRBJ2-5; maybe TRBD2 (6 bases). The V gene's germline CDR1 is SQVTM and CDR2 ANQGSEA. This CDR3 has 13 residues. Trimming stripped 6 bases from V and 1 base from J, with 12 bases between. The DNA for the CDR3 is TGCAGCGTGGAGGGACGGTTCCAAGAGACCCAGTACTTC. Encoded protein: CSVEGRFQETQYF.

This clonotype was detected a few times. V usage is TRBV9 and J usage is TRBJ2-1; maybe TRBD2 (6 bases). V was trimmed by 3 bases and J by 6 bases, leaving 13 bases between them. CDR1 SGDLS and CDR2 YYNGEE come from the germline V gene. CDR3 length equals 14 residues. In DNA, the CDR3 is TGTGCCAGCAGCGATGGGACTGATCTCAATGAGCAGTTCTTC. Encoded protein: CASSDGTDLNEQFF.

Here the CDR3 reads CASSSGGQGTYGYTF. CDR3 bases: TGCGCCAGCAGCTCGGGCGGGCAGGGGACCTATGGCTACACCTTC. This chain connects TRBV5-1 to TRBJ1-2; tentative D call: TRBD1 (6 bases). With 3 bases removed from V and 4 bases from J, the gap between germline ends came to 16 bases. CDR1 and CDR2 (germline): SGHRS, YFSETQ. This CDR3 is built from 15 residues.

The chain has TRBV4-2 and TRBJ2-6, with D hard to call. Trimming removed 3 bases at V and 2 bases at J, with 11 bases between. The germline V gene encodes CDR1 LGHNA and CDR2 YNFKEQ. This CDR3 is 16 amino acids long. This CDR3 reads CASSQEPPPGANVLTF. CDR3 nucleotides: TGTGCCAGCAGCCAGGAGCCTCCTCCTGGGGCCAACGTCCTGACTTTC.

V usage is TRBV11-2 and J usage is TRBJ2-5; 7 positions match TRBD2. Germline-derived CDR1 and CDR2 are SGHAT and FQNNGV. This CDR3 spans 16 amino acids. Losses at the gene ends were 2 bases for V and 0 bases for J; bases not matched to a gene: 6. Here the CDR3 DNA reads TGTGCCAGCAGCTTAACCAGCGGGACGAACCAAGAGACCCAGTACTTC. This translates into CASSLTSGTNQETQYF.

Ten or more counts support this clonotype. The rearrangement links TRBV4-3 to TRBJ2-3; 10 nucleotides line up with TRBD2. The trim removed 0 bases at V and 4 bases at J, leaving 4 bases unmatched. From germline, CDR1 is LGHNA and CDR2 YSLEER. The CDR3 has 16 amino acids. The CDR3 DNA reads as TGCGCCAGCAGCCAAGATACTAGCGGGGTGTCAGATACGCAGTATTTT. It yields the protein CASSQDTSGVSDTQYF.

This clonotype was counted only a few times. This chain links TRBV6-2 or TRBV6-3 with TRBJ1-1; 7 bases are shared with TRBD1. The length of the CDR3 is 17 residues. Per germline, CDR1 MNHEY and CDR2 SVGEGT. V was pared by 6 bases and J by 0 bases, with 13 bases of the junction left unmatched. The CDR3 nucleotides read TGTGCCAGCAGGCAACGGCCATGGGACAGAATGAACACTGAAGCTTTCTTT. Amino acids: CASRQRPWDRMNTEAFF.

The genes are TRBV10-3 and TRBJ2-7; 9 bases line up with TRBD1. V dropped 3 bases and J dropped 5; count of bases not matched to a gene: 8. The CDR3 covers 15 residues. From germline, CDR1 is ENHRY and CDR2 SYGVKD. The CDR3 DNA follows: TGTGCCATCAGTGACGTGACCGGGACAGGGAACGAGCAGTACTTC. It specifies CAISDVTGTGNEQYF.

This clonotype was seen a few times. This chain uses TRBV11-2 with TRBJ2-1; D assignment may be TRBD1 or TRBD2 (6 bases each). The CDR3 consists of 15 residues. The germline gives CDR1 SGHAT, CDR2 FQNNGV. V gave up 5 bases and J gave up 3 bases, with 14 bases separating them. As DNA, the CDR3 is TGTGCCAGCAGCGCGGGACAATTTTACTACAATGAGCAGTTCTTC. Translating gives CASSAGQFYYNEQFF.

There are many counts of this clonotype. The CDR3 protein is CASSLVLATSSYNEQFF. Written as DNA, the CDR3 is TGCGCCAGCAGCTTGGTGCTAGCGACGAGCTCCTACAATGAGCAGTTCTTC. The chain combines TRBV5-1 with TRBJ2-1, with D perhaps TRBD2 (6 bases). Trimming stripped 0 bases from V and 0 bases from J, with 13 bases between. The germline V gene encodes CDR1 SGHRS and CDR2 YFSETQ. The CDR3 extends over 17 amino acids.

The chain joins TRBV29-1 to TRBJ2-3; 10 nucleotides line up with TRBD2. There are 15 residues in the CDR3. Unmatched junction bases numbered 11, after V lost 6 bases and J lost 5 bases. Germline CDR1 and CDR2: SQVTM and ANQGSEA. The CDR3 protein is CSVGRAGGPEDTQYF. For the CDR3, the DNA is TGCAGCGTGGGACGAGCGGGGGGGCCTGAAGATACGCAGTATTTT.

This clonotype was seen a few times. This chain links TRBV29-1 with TRBJ2-1, with TRBD2 matching 8 bases. The CDR3 consists of 14 residues. Trimming removed 6 bases from V and 0 bases from J; junction bases left unmatched: 4. Germline CDR1 and CDR2: SQVTM and ANQGSEA. CDR3 coding DNA: TGCAGCGTCAGTAGCGGGAACTCCTACAATGAGCAGTTCTTC. This encodes CSVSSGNSYNEQFF.

V usage is TRBV4-2 and J usage is TRBJ2-5, with a weak D call TRBD2 (5 bases). CDR1 is LGHNA, CDR2 YNFKEQ, per germline. CDR3 length equals 14 residues. With 0 bases removed from V and 4 bases from J, the gap between germline ends came to 9 bases. The DNA for the CDR3 is TGTGCCAGCAGCCAAGACCCTAGCCCAGAGACCCAGTACTTC. It yields the protein CASSQDPSPETQYF.

The chain employs TRBV29-1 and TRBJ1-2, with a weak D call TRBD1 (6 bases). V lost 1 base and J lost 8, with 8 bases in between. CDR3 length: 11 amino acids. Germline CDR1 SQVTM, CDR2 ANQGSEA. The CDR3, as DNA: TGCAGCGTTGAAGGGACAGTCGGCTACACCTTC. It translates to CSVEGTVGYTF.

This clonotype has just a few counts. The J gene is TRBJ2-1, the V gene TRBV5-1, with D possibly TRBD1 on 6 matching bases. Trimming pared 4 bases from V and 10 bases from J, leaving 27 bases between. Germline CDR1 reads SGHRS; CDR2 reads YFSETQ. The CDR3 has 17 residues. CDR3 coding DNA: TGCGCCAGCAGCGGACGCCGGGACACTTCTTCGGTCGGGGAGCAGTTCTTC. Translating it yields CASSGRRDTSSVGEQFF.

This clonotype was observed once. The rearrangement links TRBV6-1 to TRBJ1-6; D not resolved. The V and J ends lost 6 bases and 0 bases respectively, with 15 bases between them. The length of the CDR3 is 17 residues. Germline CDR1 MNHNS, CDR2 SASEGT. Here the CDR3 reads CASRDVFGSSYNSPLHF. The CDR3 DNA follows: TGTGCCAGCAGGGACGTCTTTGGGAGCTCCTATAATTCACCCCTCCACTTT.

This clonotype was counted at least ten times. J is TRBJ1-5 and V is TRBV6-2 or TRBV6-3; 7 bases agree with TRBD1. Germline CDR1 and CDR2: MNHEY and SVGEGT. CDR3 length equals 14 residues. V dropped 3 bases and J dropped 4; count of bases not matched to a gene: 3. CDR3 region: CASSYGDSNQPQHF. Here the CDR3 DNA reads TGTGCCAGCAGTTATGGGGACAGTAATCAGCCCCAGCATTTT.

This clonotype occurred many times. The V gene is TRBV7-3, the J gene TRBJ2-3; D is perhaps TRBD2 (6 bases). The CDR3 is 13 residues long. CDR1 SGHTA and CDR2 FQGTGA come from the germline V gene. The germline V and J ends were trimmed by 5 bases and 2 bases, with 8 bases remaining between them. The CDR3 DNA sequence: TGTGCCAGCAGCACGGGAGTCACAGATACGCAGTATTTT. Amino acids: CASSTGVTDTQYF.

This rearrangement joins TRBV20-1 to TRBJ2-3; D may be TRBD1 (6 bases). The CDR3 totals 13 residues. Trimming took off 3 bases at V and 4 bases at J, with 11 bases between the two ends. Germline assignment: CDR1 DFQATT and CDR2 SNEGSKA (reference sequence). The DNA of the CDR3 is TGCAGTGCTAGCCGACAGGATTCAGATACGCAGTATTTT. As protein: CSASRQDSDTQYF.